What follows describes a single TCR beta chain. The table came from immunoSEQ multiplex PCR; TCRdb's copy has only in-frame clones and leaves some out. This sample yields about 120,000 clones, of which more than 75% are seen a single time; around an eighth belongs to the top ten. V gave up 0 bases and J gave up 4 bases; unmatched junction bases: 8. The germline CDR1 and CDR2 sequences are GTSNPN and SVGIG (reference sequence). The CDR3 consists of 16 residues. The data derive from a study of control samples from healthy donors and cancer patients. Sequencing used blood. This receptor was identified in a young man in good health. This chain joins TRBV30 and TRBJ2-3; 9 nucleotides match TRBD2. The CDR3 is CAWSVGLAGVADTQYF. CDR3 DNA: TGTGCCTGGAGTGTTGGGTTAGCGGGGGTGGCAGATACGCAGTATTTT.